This TCR beta chain was recovered during a study of response to subunit inactivated influenza vaccine. TCRdb analysed the RT-PCR reads with MiXCR anew, one entry per CDR3 protein. This table holds fewer than 700,000 distinct CDR3 sequences, about an eighth found once. Points from the study as a whole: The authors offered the suggestion that each seasonal influenza vaccination recruits few new T cells.

Trimming cost V 4 bases and J 8 bases; bases outside gene matches: 14. This CDR3 spans 16 amino acids. In germline, CDR1 is MDHEN, CDR2 SYDVKM. Worth noting for this clonotype: As yet, its antigen is unknown.

The receptor was isolated from a man aged 50-60 years who received an inactivated influenza vaccine. The chain recombines TRBV28 with TRBJ2-4; 7 positions match TRBD2. Source: PBMCs from blood, taken 40 to 50 days after vaccination. This CDR3 reads CASSSVKGERGYIQYF. The DNA of the CDR3 is TGTGCCAGCAGTTCGGTTAAGGGCGAGCGGGGTTACATTCAGTACTTC.